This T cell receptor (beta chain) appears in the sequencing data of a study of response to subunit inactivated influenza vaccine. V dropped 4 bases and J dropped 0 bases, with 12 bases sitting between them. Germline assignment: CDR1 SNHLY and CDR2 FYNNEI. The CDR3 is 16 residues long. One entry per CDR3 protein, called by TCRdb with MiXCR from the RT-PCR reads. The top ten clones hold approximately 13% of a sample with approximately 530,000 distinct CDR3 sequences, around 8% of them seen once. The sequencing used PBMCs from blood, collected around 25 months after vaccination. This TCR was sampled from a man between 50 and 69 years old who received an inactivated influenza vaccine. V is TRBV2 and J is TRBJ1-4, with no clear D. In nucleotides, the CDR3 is TGTGCCAGCAGTGTGTACAACGGCGCAACTAATGAAAAACTGTTTTTT. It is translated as CASSVYNGATNEKLFF.